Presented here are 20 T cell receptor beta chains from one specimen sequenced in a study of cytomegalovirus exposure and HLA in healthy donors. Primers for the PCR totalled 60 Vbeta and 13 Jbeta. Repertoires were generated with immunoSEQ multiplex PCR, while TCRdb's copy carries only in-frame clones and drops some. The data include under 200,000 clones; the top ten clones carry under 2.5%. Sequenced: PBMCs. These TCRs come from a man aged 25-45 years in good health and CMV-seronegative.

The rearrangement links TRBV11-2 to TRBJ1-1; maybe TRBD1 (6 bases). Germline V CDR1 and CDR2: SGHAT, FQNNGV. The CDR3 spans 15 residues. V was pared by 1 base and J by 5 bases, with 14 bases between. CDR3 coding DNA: TGTGCCAGCAGCTTAGCGGGGCAGGGGCCGACTGAAGCTTTCTTT. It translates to CASSLAGQGPTEAFF.

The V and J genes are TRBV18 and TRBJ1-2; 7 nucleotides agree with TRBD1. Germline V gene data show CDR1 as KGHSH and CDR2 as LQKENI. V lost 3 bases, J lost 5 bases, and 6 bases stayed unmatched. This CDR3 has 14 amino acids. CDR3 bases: TGTGCCAGCTCACCGATAGACAGGGAGTATGGCTACACCTTC. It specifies CASSPIDREYGYTF.

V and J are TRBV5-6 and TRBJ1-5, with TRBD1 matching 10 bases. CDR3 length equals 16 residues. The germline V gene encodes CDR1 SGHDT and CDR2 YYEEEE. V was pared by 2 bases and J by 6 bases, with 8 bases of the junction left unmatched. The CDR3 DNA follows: TGTGCCAGCAGCTTTTTAGGACAGGGGGACGCTCAGCCCCAGCATTTT. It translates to CASSFLGQGDAQPQHF.

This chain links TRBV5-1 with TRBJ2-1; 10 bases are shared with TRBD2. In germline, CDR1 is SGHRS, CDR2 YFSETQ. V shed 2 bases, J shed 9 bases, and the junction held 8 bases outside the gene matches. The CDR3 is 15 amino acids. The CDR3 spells CASSFSSGSAGEQFF. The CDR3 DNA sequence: TGCGCCAGCAGCTTTTCTAGCGGGAGTGCCGGTGAGCAGTTCTTC.

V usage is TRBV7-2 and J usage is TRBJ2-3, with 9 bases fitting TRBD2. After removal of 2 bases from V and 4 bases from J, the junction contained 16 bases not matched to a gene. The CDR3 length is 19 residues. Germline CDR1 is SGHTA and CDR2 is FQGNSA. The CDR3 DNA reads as TGTGCCAGCAGCTTACCTGATAGCGGGAGCTCCCATCCCCCAGATACGCAGTATTTT. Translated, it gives CASSLPDSGSSHPPDTQYF.

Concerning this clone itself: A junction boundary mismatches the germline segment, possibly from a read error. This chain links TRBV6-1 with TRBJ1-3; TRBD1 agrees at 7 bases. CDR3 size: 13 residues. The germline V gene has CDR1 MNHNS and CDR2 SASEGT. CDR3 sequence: CASSETRTGVVDF. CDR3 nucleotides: TGTGCCAGCAGTGAAACCCGGACAGGCGTGGTGGATTTT.

This CDR3 is CASSLGGGRDYGYTF. The CDR3 coding sequence is TGTGCCAGCAGCTTAGGGGGGGGGCGCGACTATGGCTACACCTTC. The chain combines TRBV11-2 with TRBJ1-2, with D possibly TRBD1 on 6 matching bases. The germline V gene encodes CDR1 SGHAT and CDR2 FQNNGV. This CDR3 spans 15 amino acids. The V gene lost 1 base and the J gene lost 3 bases, with 12 bases spanning the gap.

For the CDR3, the DNA is TGCGCCAGCCGAACGGGACTAGCGAGGTATACGCAGTATTTT. Translation gives CASRTGLARYTQYF. The gene calls are TRBV10-2 and TRBJ2-3, with 10 bases aligning to TRBD2. Germline lookup yields CDR1 WSHSY and CDR2 SAAADI. V was clipped by 8 bases and J by 7 bases; unmatched bases: 9. The CDR3 has 14 residues.

Here the CDR3 reads CASSPPGDTEAFF. Here the CDR3 DNA reads TGTGCCAGCAGTCCCCCGGGGGACACTGAAGCTTTCTTT. V is TRBV6-6 and J is TRBJ1-1, with D possibly matching TRBD1 (5 bases). The V end was cut by 5 bases, the J end by 3 bases, with 10 bases between. The CDR3 length is 13 residues. Germline assignment: CDR1 MNHNY and CDR2 SVGAGI (reference sequence).

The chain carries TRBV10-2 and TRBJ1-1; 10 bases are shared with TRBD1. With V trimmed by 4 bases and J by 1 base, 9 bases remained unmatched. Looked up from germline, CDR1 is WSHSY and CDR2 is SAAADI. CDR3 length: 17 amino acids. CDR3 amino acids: CASSGGRQGAENTEAFF. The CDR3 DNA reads TGCGCCAGCAGTGGTGGGAGACAGGGGGCTGAGAACACTGAAGCTTTCTTT.

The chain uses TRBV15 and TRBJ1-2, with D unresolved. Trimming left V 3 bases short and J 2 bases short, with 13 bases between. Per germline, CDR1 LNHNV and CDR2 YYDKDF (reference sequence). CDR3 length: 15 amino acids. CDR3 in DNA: TGTGCCACCAGCAGTGGGCAGGCGATAAACTATGGCTACACCTTC. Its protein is CATSSGQAINYGYTF.

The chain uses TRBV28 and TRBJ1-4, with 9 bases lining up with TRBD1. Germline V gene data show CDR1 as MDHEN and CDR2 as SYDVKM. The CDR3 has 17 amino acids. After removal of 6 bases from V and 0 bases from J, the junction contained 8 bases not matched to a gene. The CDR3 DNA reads TGTGCCAGCAGCCTAGGGGGACAGGGAACAACTAATGAAAAACTGTTTTTT. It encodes CASSLGGQGTTNEKLFF.

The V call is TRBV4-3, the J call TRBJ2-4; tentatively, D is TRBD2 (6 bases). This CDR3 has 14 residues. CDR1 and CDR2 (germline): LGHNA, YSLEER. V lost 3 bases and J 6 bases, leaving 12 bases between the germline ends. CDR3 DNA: TGCGCCAGCAGCCATAGGGCAGCGGGAAACATTCAGTACTTC. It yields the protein CASSHRAAGNIQYF.

The CDR3 bases are TGCGCCAGCATCCCGACGTTGGGGGCCCTCCCGCAAGATACGCAGTATTTT. It specifies CASIPTLGALPQDTQYF. The chain employs TRBV5-1 and TRBJ2-3; perhaps TRBD1 as D (6 bases). Germline values: CDR1 SGHRS, CDR2 YFSETQ. The CDR3 length is 17 residues. V shed 6 bases and J shed 5 bases, with 25 bases lying between them.

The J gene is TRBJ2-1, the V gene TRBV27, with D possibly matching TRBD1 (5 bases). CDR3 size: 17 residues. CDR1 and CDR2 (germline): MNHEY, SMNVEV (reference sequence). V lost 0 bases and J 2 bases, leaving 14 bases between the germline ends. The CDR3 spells CASSLSARQGTYNEQFF. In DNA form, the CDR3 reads TGTGCCAGCAGTTTATCAGCTCGGCAGGGAACCTACAATGAGCAGTTCTTC.

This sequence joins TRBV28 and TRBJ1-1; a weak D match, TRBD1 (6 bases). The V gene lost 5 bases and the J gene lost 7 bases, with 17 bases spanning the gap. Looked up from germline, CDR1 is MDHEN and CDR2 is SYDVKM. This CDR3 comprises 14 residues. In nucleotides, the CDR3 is TGTGCCAGCAGTCAAACCCGGACAGCCGTTGAAGCTTTCTTT. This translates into CASSQTRTAVEAFF.

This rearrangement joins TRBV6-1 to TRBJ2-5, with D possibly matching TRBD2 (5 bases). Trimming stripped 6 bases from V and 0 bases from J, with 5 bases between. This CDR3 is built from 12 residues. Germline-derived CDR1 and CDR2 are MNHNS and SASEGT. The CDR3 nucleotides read TGTGCCAGCAGGAGGGACCAAGAGACCCAGTACTTC. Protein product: CASRRDQETQYF.

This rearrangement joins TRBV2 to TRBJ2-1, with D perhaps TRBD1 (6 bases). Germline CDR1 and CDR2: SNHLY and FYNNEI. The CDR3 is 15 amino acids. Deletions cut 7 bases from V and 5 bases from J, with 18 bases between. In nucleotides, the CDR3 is TGTGCCAGCAAGATCAGGGGATTTCCAAACAATGAGCAGTTCTTC. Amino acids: CASKIRGFPNNEQFF.

The CDR3 DNA is TGTGCCAGCAGTGTCACGACAGGGTTCCACGAGCAGTACTTC. This gives the protein CASSVTTGFHEQYF. The genes are TRBV6-1 and TRBJ2-7; 7 nucleotides match TRBD1. The germline gives CDR1 MNHNS, CDR2 SASEGT. The CDR3 has 14 amino acids. The V segment lost 4 bases and the J segment 5 bases; nucleotides outside the gene matches: 8.

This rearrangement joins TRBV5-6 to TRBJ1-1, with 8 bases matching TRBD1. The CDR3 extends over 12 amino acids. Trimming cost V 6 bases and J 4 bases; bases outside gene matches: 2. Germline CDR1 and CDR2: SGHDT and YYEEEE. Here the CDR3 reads CASIDRGTEAFF. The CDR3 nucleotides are TGTGCCAGCATCGACAGGGGCACTGAAGCTTTCTTT.